The entry that follows covers one T cell receptor beta chain sequence. The antigen is undetermined. The entry originates in a study of vaccination and CD4 T cells after COVID-19. Study overall: Blood was drawn a median roughly 67 days post second dose, range 14 to 241. SARS-CoV-2, HCoV-NL63, HCoV-OC43 and HCoV-229E supplied the overlapping spike peptides used to stimulate cells.

Regarding treatment: roughly 11-day PBMC culture with coronavirus spike peptide pools or control peptides (ViraFEST assay). The study sequenced cultured CD4+ T cell DNA using the Oncomine TCR Beta short-read assay. Scientists extracted genomic DNA from CD4+ T cells grown in culture. Using its own MiXCR run on the PCR reads, TCRdb lists one record per CDR3 protein. The sample consists of 13,000 or so distinct CDR3 sequences, 53% of them appearing once. Per the germline V gene, CDR1 is MNHEY and CDR2 is SMNVEV (reference sequence). V lost 4 bases to trimming and J lost 2 bases, with 23 bases between them. This CDR3 comprises 18 residues.

The J gene is TRBJ2-5, the V gene TRBV27; D is perhaps TRBD2 (6 bases). This sequence was found in a human donor who had recovered from COVID-19. The sequencing sample was made of CD4+ T cells from blood, cultured in vitro. In DNA form, the CDR3 reads TGTGCCAGCAGTTCCCCCCGAAGCGGGCACATCCGTCAAGAGACCCAGTACTTC. Translation gives CASSSPRSGHIRQETQYF.